This T cell receptor beta chain was sequenced in a study of tumor-infiltrating lymphocytes in primary liver carcinoma. Germline-derived CDR1 and CDR2 are SEHNR and FQNEAQ (reference sequence). V gave up 5 bases and J gave up 3 bases, with 8 bases separating them. The CDR3 is 12 amino acids. This clonotype was seen a single time. The antigen is undetermined. Whole-study results and caveats: For tumor-adjacent and tumor-blood pairs, overlap was less than that seen for tumor region pairs.

TCR beta cDNA was reverse-transcribed from 400 to 500 ng of total RNA. The reaction used a constant-region primer and ProtoScript II reverse transcriptase. Three nested multiplex PCR rounds, a slightly modified ARM-PCR method, built the TCR beta libraries. PCR rounds one and two used TRBV1-TRBV30 forward primers with a C-beta reverse primer for 10 cycles each. Using its own MiXCR run on the multiplex PCR reads, TCRdb lists one record per CDR3 protein. The data show approximately 330,000 distinct CDR3 sequences, with 65% seen just once and 5.5% to 8% held by the top ten. In addition to blood RNA drawn from unsorted whole blood, germline DNA was extracted.

V usage is TRBV7-9 and J usage is TRBJ2-7; no clear D gene. This clonotype was obtained from a man in his forties with primary liver carcinoma and hepatitis B virus infection. Sample: peripheral blood. CDR3 sequence: CASSEHNYEQYF. The CDR3 nucleotides are TGTGCCAGCAGCGAACATAACTACGAGCAGTACTTC.